A single T cell receptor (beta chain) is shown here with its context. This clonotype has a count of ten or more. The specificity of this receptor is unknown. Base qualities are not at hand, and no much larger clone is one base apart. This entry comes from a study of T cells in Graves' hyperthyroidism and ophthalmopathy (dated by TCRdb to about 2019). Concerning the study at large: Peripheral blood was sampled at the time of initial diagnosis, prior to any treatment. Prospective prediction of ophthalmopathy was tested in an independent validation cohort consisting of about 19 hyperthyroidism patients and 15 or so patients who later progressed to ophthalmopathy. After sampling, hyperthyroidism patients received methimazole starting at 30 mg daily, and ophthalmopathy patients received high-dose intravenous methylprednisolone. According to the paper, TCR Vbeta CDR3 sequencing was carried out on around 140 peripheral blood samples, which came from fewer than 50 ophthalmopathy, 75 or so hyperthyroidism and roughly 17 progressor patients. Thyroid tissue and blood T-cell repertoires from about six Graves' hyperthyroidism patients were also compared in the study. The 75 to 100 discovery patients were divided at random into training and test sets in a 7:3 ratio. TCR V-J signatures able to tell the groups apart were searched for in a discovery cohort of 100 patients, of whom 43 had Graves' ophthalmopathy and about 55 had stable Graves' hyperthyroidism.

Graves' hyperthyroidism was defined as stable when no progression to ophthalmopathy occurred over 18 months of follow-up. Hyperthyroidism patients were newly diagnosed, with disease duration under 2 months, and aged 18 to 65 years. The study excluded patients with uncontrolled infections, other autoimmune diseases, pregnancy or lactation. Diagnoses were based on clinical symptoms, serum thyroxine and TRAb, thyroid ultrasound and orbital computed tomography. PBMCs were separated from approximately 10 ml of fresh peripheral blood using Ficoll-Paque density gradient centrifugation. Trizol reagent was used to extract total RNA, and RNA quality was then checked on an Agilent 2100 Bioanalyzer. The investigation overall reported the following: In validation, the model predicted progression to ophthalmopathy with over 60% sensitivity and over 72% specificity, a median of 6.5 months before onset. No statistical method was used to set the sample size in advance, and investigators knew the group allocation. Most expanded thyroid clonotypes (frequency above 0.001) were also found in blood, which suggests that blood repertoires may mirror thyroid immune responses. In cross-validation, a model built on a 13 V-J signature told ophthalmopathy apart from stable hyperthyroidism with approximately 91% sensitivity and roughly 81% specificity, and in testing the same model reached 80%/75%.

TCR beta CDR3 regions were amplified from RNA transcripts. The first round of RT-PCR for the TCR CDR3 was performed with the HTBI primer set and the Qiagen OneStep RT-PCR kit. The libraries were constructed in a second round of multiplex PCR and then size-selected and purified. Sequencing of the libraries was done on an Illumina HiSeq2000 using paired-end 100 bp reads. Processing in the source paper ran as follows. SOAPnuke was used to process the raw data, throwing out any read that contained adapters or uncalled bases, had a mean Phred below 15, or lacked an exact constant-primer or identifier match. High-quality paired reads were merged with COPE v1.2.5, and unique nucleotide sequences were defined as clonotypes. Clonotypes were aligned to IMGT TRBV, TRBD and TRBJ reference segments using MiTCR v1.1. Analysis was restricted to V-J combinations with a frequency above 0.0001, which covered 98% to 99.2% of repertoires. A TCS score was defined as the ratio of F50 (clonal expansion) to E x V (chaos), with BLOSUM62-based TCRdist applied between CDR3 peptides within each V-J. Welch's t-statistics and random forest reduced fewer than 600 V-J features to 10 to 15, which were used in a naive Bayes classifier (R e1071). The raw public data were reprocessed by TCRdb itself: fastp quality trimming at Q25, MiXCR clonotype calling, in-frame beta chains only. Each entry merges the rows of one CDR3 protein and shows their most common DNA and genes. TCRdb, not the original authors, processed these V and J calls. The sample table contains 350,000 to 400,000 distinct CDR3 sequences; only one count was recorded for 19% of them. The ten largest account for roughly 3.5% of the sample.

The V and J ends are trimmed by 6 bases and 2 bases, leaving 14 bases between them. From its cysteine to its phenylalanine, the CDR3 spans 14 amino acids. Just CDR3 DNA is preserved here, 42 bases in frame from base 1. Sequences DFQATT (CDR1) and SNEGSKA (CDR2) are obtained from the germline V gene (reference sequence). The sample was blood. This receptor was taken from a woman aged 18-29 years with Graves' hyperthyroidism. The chain is assembled from TRBV20-1 and TRBJ1-5, with a weak D call of TRBD1 (6 bases match). The nucleotide sequence is TGCAGTGCCGACAGGCATGGGGGCAATCAGCCCCAGCATTTT. Its amino acids are CSADRHGGNQPQHF.